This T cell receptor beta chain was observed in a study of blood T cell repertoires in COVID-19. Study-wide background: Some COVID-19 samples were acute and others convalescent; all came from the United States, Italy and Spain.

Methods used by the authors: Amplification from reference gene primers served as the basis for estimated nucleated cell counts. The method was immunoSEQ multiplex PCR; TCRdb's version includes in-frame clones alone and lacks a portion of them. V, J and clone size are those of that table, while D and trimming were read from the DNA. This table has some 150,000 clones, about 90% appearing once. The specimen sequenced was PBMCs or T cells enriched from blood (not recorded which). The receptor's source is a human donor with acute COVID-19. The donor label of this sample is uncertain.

CDR3 sequence reads: CASVRRNEQFF. In DNA, the CDR3 is TGTGCTAGTGTGCGGAGAAATGAGCAGTTCTTC. The chain has TRBV12-5 and TRBJ2-1; D is unresolved. From germline, CDR1 is LGHNT and CDR2 FRNRAP. The CDR3 is 11 amino acids. With 7 bases removed from V and 7 bases from J, the gap between germline ends came to 8 bases.